The entry below gives a single TCR beta chain sequence along with its context. The antigen is undetermined. Assay used: immunoSEQ multiplex PCR; TCRdb lists only in-frame clones, some missing. Among about 120,000 clones listed, about nine tenths were seen once. This entry belongs to a study of graft-versus-host responses after intestinal transplantation. Background on the study: Recipients obtained multivisceral, liver-intestinal, or isolated intestinal transplants. Induction using anti-thymocyte globulin, followed by tacrolimus and steroids for roughly 3 years, was given to all recipients. General study points: Recipient marrow held GvH clones, some first seen in ileum or blood.

Germline CDR1 reads MGHDK; CDR2 reads SYGVNS. This CDR3 is 14 amino acids long. The germline V and J ends were trimmed by 4 bases and 10 bases, with 20 bases remaining between them. The V and J genes are TRBV25-1 and TRBJ2-7, with D perhaps TRBD2 (6 bases). Sample: unstimulated CD4+ T cells sorted from spleen or lymph node cells, taken before intestinal transplant. The sequence was collected from a human donor who received an intestinal transplant. The CDR3 nucleotides read TGTGCCAGCAGTGTAACCGGGACGGTGCGGGAACAGTACTTC. Its protein product is CASSVTGTVREQYF.